One sample yielded the 10 T cell receptor beta chains listed below, sequenced in a study of cytomegalovirus exposure and HLA in healthy donors. The PCR made use of 60 Vbeta and 13 Jbeta primers. Using immunoSEQ multiplex PCR, the repertoire was profiled, and TCRdb retains in-frame clones only, with some absent. This sample has about 210,000 clones, with about 82% found just once. The sequenced sample was PBMCs. These receptors all come from a man aged 25 to 40 in good health and CMV-seronegative.

This chain uses TRBV10-3 with TRBJ2-1; D is unresolved. This CDR3 has 11 residues. The germline V gene has CDR1 ENHRY and CDR2 SYGVKD. Trimming shortened V by 4 bases and J by 5 bases, and 3 bases separated the two germline ends. The CDR3 loop reads CAISVDNEQFF. DNA of the CDR3: TGTGCCATCAGTGTCGACAATGAGCAGTTCTTC.

The chain employs TRBV6-5 and TRBJ2-5; D not certain. The tail of the sequence fits TRBJ2-7 better, so the J call may be wrong. Germline CDR1 reads MNHEY; CDR2 reads SVGAGI. There are 16 residues in the CDR3. CDR3 in amino acids: CASSYSEGRNAYEQYF. In DNA, the CDR3 is TGTGCCAGCAGTTACTCGGAAGGCAGGAATGCCTACGAGCAGTACTTC.

The rearrangement links TRBV7-9 to TRBJ1-4; D may be TRBD1 (6 bases). The CDR3 consists of 16 residues. Germline V gene lookup returns CDR1 SEHNR and CDR2 FQNEAQ (reference sequence). The V and J ends lost 2 bases and 5 bases respectively, with 15 bases between them. The CDR3 spells CASSLKGRGSNEKLFF. The CDR3, as DNA: TGTGCCAGCAGCTTAAAAGGGAGGGGGTCAAATGAAAAACTGTTTTTT. The entire variable domain, with the rest obtained from reference TRBV7-9 and TRBJ1-4, is as follows: DTGVSQNPRHKITKRGQNVTFRCDPISEHNRLYWYRQTLGQGPEFLTYFQNEAQLEKSRLLSDRFSAERPKGSFSTLEIQRTEQGDSAMYLCASSLKGRGSNEKLFFGSGTQLSVL.

The genes are TRBV28 and TRBJ1-5; TRBD1 matches 11 bases. Unmatched junction bases numbered 3, after V lost 6 bases and J lost 5 bases. Germline V lookup: CDR1 MDHEN, CDR2 SYDVKM. The CDR3 consists of 14 residues. CDR3 in amino acids: CASSWTGGDQPQHF. The CDR3 nucleotides are TGTGCCAGCAGCTGGACAGGGGGCGATCAGCCCCAGCATTTT.

The J gene is TRBJ1-5, the V gene TRBV9; 8 positions match TRBD1. V gave up 4 bases and J gave up 2 bases; unmatched junction bases: 2. CDR3 length: 14 amino acids. Per germline, CDR1 SGDLS and CDR2 YYNGEE. CDR3 DNA sequence: TGTGCCAGCAGCTCGGGACAGGGCAATCAGCCCCAGCATTTT. This gives the protein CASSSGQGNQPQHF.

This clone was detected once. The chain links TRBV7-6 to TRBJ2-3; D call uncertain. Trimming took off 4 bases at V and 1 base at J, with 9 bases between the two ends. There are 14 residues in the CDR3. Per germline, CDR1 SGHVS and CDR2 FNYEAQ. This CDR3 reads CASSSGLGTDTQYF. The CDR3 region has the DNA TGTGCCAGCAGCTCGGGTTTGGGCACAGATACGCAGTATTTT.

This clone was seen just once. CDR3 sequence reads: CASRDRGPHTEAFF. The CDR3 nucleotides read TGTGCCAGCAGAGACAGGGGGCCGCACACTGAAGCTTTCTTT. The V and J genes are TRBV2 and TRBJ1-1; 10 bases line up with TRBD1. Germline-derived CDR1 and CDR2 are SNHLY and FYNNEI. The CDR3 is 14 residues long. Germline trimming cut 6 bases from V and 3 bases from J; bases unmatched to any gene: 4.

Concerning this clone: At one boundary the junction diverges from the germline segment, which might be a read error. The V gene is TRBV2, the J gene TRBJ2-6; TRBD1 aligns across 9 bases. In germline, CDR1 is SNHLY, CDR2 FYNNEI. The CDR3 is 16 amino acids. CDR3: CASREQGAWGASVLTF. The CDR3 DNA is TGTGCCAGCAGGGAACAGGGGGCTTGGGGGGCCAGCGTCCTGACTTTC.

The rearrangement links TRBV6-5 to TRBJ1-5; the match to TRBD1 covers 9 bases. Trimming took 6 bases from V and 5 from J; bases not matched to a gene: 8. The CDR3 extends over 15 amino acids. Germline CDR1 MNHEY, CDR2 SVGAGI. The CDR3 protein is CASRPGTGNYQPQHF. CDR3 sequence (DNA): TGTGCCAGCAGACCGGGGACAGGGAACTATCAGCCCCAGCATTTT.

This chain uses TRBV7-2 with TRBJ2-1; D gene unclear. V shed 1 base and J shed 9 bases, with 7 bases lying between them. Germline V CDR1 and CDR2: SGHTA, FQGNSA. This CDR3 has 12 amino acids. The chain's CDR3 is CASSLGVLEQFF. CDR3 coding DNA: TGTGCCAGCAGCTTAGGAGTTCTTGAGCAGTTCTTC.